This T cell receptor (beta chain) was identified in a study of a mutant IDH1 vaccine in newly diagnosed glioma. Turning to the study itself: Vaccination began 4-6 weeks post radiotherapy alone, or with temozolomide cycles. Among treated patients, around 62% were male and roughly 38% female, and mean age was about 41 years. Week 47 marked visit V13, whereas week 35 marked visit V12.

This CDR3 is 15 amino acids long. The ends lost 4 bases at V and 8 bases at J; junction bases unmatched: 8. CDR1 and CDR2 (germline): SEHNR, FQNEAQ (reference sequence). Assay used: immunoSEQ multiplex PCR; TCRdb lists only in-frame clones, some missing. The sample has about 69,000 clones; approximately 86% are singletons. Regarding time point: week 35, safety follow-up. A single vaccine dose contained 300 ug of mutant IDH1 20-mer peptide, and topical imiquimod was used with it. Eight vaccine doses were administered to patients at weeks 1, 3, 5, 7, 11, 15, 19 and 23. Points on this clone: What it binds is not known.

The sequence was collected from a man between 25 and 39 years old with glioma. The chain has TRBV7-9 and TRBJ1-4; 9 nucleotides align to TRBD1. The starting material was PBMCs, obtained from a glioma patient whose treatment included an IDH1 peptide vaccine. CDR3 in DNA: TGTGCCAGCAGCTCCCGGACAGGGGAAGACGAAAAACTGTTTTTT. This encodes CASSSRTGEDEKLFF.